Following are 17 T cell receptor beta chains from one sample sequenced in a study of T cell changes during pregnancy in multiple sclerosis. The protocol was immunoSEQ multiplex PCR, while the TCRdb copy is restricted to in-frame clones and leaves out a portion. Of around 80,000 clones listed, around 90% are singletons. The sample here was peripheral blood, taken before pregnancy. The receptors derive from a female donor with multiple sclerosis, enrolled in a pregnancy study.

V is TRBV6-5 and J is TRBJ2-2; the match to TRBD2 covers 9 bases. The CDR3 is made up of 15 amino acids. V shed 4 bases and J 5 bases; nucleotides not matched to a gene: 5. Germline assignment: CDR1 MNHEY and CDR2 SVGAGI. The CDR3 spells CASSLAAGGTGELFF. The CDR3 nucleotides read TGTGCCAGCAGTTTGGCGGCGGGGGGGACCGGGGAGCTGTTTTTT.

The chain is built from TRBV4-2 and TRBJ1-5; D is undetermined. The CDR3 length is 14 residues. V was shortened by 8 bases and J by 4 bases, with 15 bases between the two germline ends. Germline V gene data show CDR1 as LGHNA and CDR2 as YNFKEQ. CDR3 DNA: TGTGCCAGCGGGAGGGCATCAGGTAATCAGCCCCAGCATTTT. Protein: CASGRASGNQPQHF.

V and J are TRBV6-5 and TRBJ1-3; 7 bases line up with TRBD1. There are 14 residues in the CDR3. With V trimmed by 6 bases and J by 3 bases, 5 bases remained unmatched. Germline CDR1 is MNHEY and CDR2 is SVGAGI. The CDR3, as DNA: TGTGCCAGCAGCTCACAGGGGTATGGAAACACCATATATTTT. Amino acid sequence: CASSSQGYGNTIYF.

The chain has TRBV4-1 and TRBJ2-3, with a possible D match to TRBD2 (7 bases). CDR1 and CDR2 (germline): MGHRA, YSYEKL. The CDR3 consists of 13 residues. V shed 4 bases and J shed 4 bases, with 9 bases lying between them. The CDR3 is CASSLGGPDTQYF. Here the CDR3 DNA reads TGCGCCAGCAGCCTCGGGGGGCCAGATACGCAGTATTTT.

This chain links TRBV14 with TRBJ1-2; maybe TRBD1 (5 bases). Germline V lookup: CDR1 SGHDN, CDR2 FVKESK. V was shortened by 0 bases and J by 6 bases, with 20 bases between the two germline ends. The CDR3 is 17 residues long. This CDR3 is CASSQDWGGAGRDGYTF. The CDR3 DNA follows: TGTGCCAGCAGCCAAGATTGGGGTGGCGCAGGGAGGGATGGCTACACCTTC.

The chain has TRBV13 and TRBJ2-3; possible D gene TRBD1, 6 bases. Germline assignment: CDR1 PRHDT and CDR2 FYEKMQ (reference sequence). V was trimmed by 0 bases and J by 5 bases, leaving 15 bases between them. The CDR3 is 16 residues long. CDR3: CASSLGGDKLQDTQYF. In DNA form, the CDR3 reads TGTGCCAGCAGCTTAGGGGGGGACAAGCTACAAGATACGCAGTATTTT.

V gene TRBV9 combines with J gene TRBJ2-3, with 8 nucleotides matching TRBD2. V lost 4 bases and J lost 3; bases outside the gene matches: 7. Germline V gene lookup returns CDR1 SGDLS and CDR2 YYNGEE. The CDR3 runs 15 residues. This chain's CDR3 is CASSTRGGVTDTQYF. In DNA form, the CDR3 reads TGTGCCAGCAGCACCCGGGGGGGAGTTACAGATACGCAGTATTTT.

This sequence joins TRBV19 and TRBJ1-1; 8 bases agree with TRBD1. Germline values: CDR1 LNHDA, CDR2 SQIVND (reference sequence). Trimming removed 4 bases from V and 6 bases from J; junction bases left unmatched: 7. There are 14 residues in the CDR3. CDR3 protein: CASSTRQGFAEAFF. The CDR3 DNA reads as TGTGCCAGTAGTACGAGACAGGGGTTCGCTGAAGCTTTCTTT.

V usage is TRBV5-6 and J usage is TRBJ1-2; 10 bases map to TRBD1. In germline, CDR1 is SGHDT, CDR2 YYEEEE. This CDR3 region has 18 residues. J gave up 2 bases and V 0 bases, and 10 bases lay outside the gene matches. Written as DNA, the CDR3 is TGTGCCAGCAGCTTGGCGGGGACAGGGGCTCAGGTAAACTATGGCTACACCTTC. This encodes CASSLAGTGAQVNYGYTF.

The V call is TRBV30, the J call TRBJ2-5; D is uncertain. Germline V gene sequence: CDR1 GTSNPN, CDR2 SVGIG (reference sequence). V gave up 0 bases and J gave up 5 bases, with 10 bases separating them. The CDR3 totals 13 residues. The CDR3 nucleotides are TGTGCCTGGAGTGTGGCAATAAAGGAGACCCAGTACTTC. Its translation: CAWSVAIKETQYF.

The rearrangement joins TRBV5-1 to TRBJ1-1; tentative D call: TRBD1 (6 bases). The V end lost 0 bases, the J end lost 3 bases, and 18 bases lay between the germline ends. Germline V gives CDR1 SGHRS, CDR2 YFSETQ. The CDR3 extends over 17 amino acids. CDR3 sequence (DNA): TGCGCCAGCAGCTTGGCGTCCAACTGGGGGCGAGACACTGAAGCTTTCTTT. Its protein is CASSLASNWGRDTEAFF. Supplemented by reference TRBV5-1 and TRBJ1-1, the full variable domain reads KAGVTQTPRYLIKTRGQQVTLSCSPISGHRSVSWYQQTPGQGLQFLFEYFSETQRNKGNFPGRFSGRQFSNSRSEMNVSTLELGDSALYLCASSLASNWGRDTEAFFGQGTRLTVV.

This clone was counted between two and nine times. The chain employs TRBV5-5 and TRBJ1-2; D remains unclear. Germline-derived CDR1 and CDR2 are SGHKS and YYEKEE (reference sequence). Trimming removed 6 bases from V and 3 bases from J, with 21 bases in between. The CDR3 sequence is 16 residues long. The CDR3 DNA is TGTGCCAGCACCACCGCCGGGGATACACGGTACTATGGCTACACCTTC. Translation gives CASTTAGDTRYYGYTF. Combining the CDR3 with reference TRBV5-5 and TRBJ1-2 gives the whole variable domain DAGVTQSPTHLIKTRGQQVTLRCSPISGHKSVSWYQQVLGQGPQFIFQYYEKEERGRGNFPDRFSARQFPNYSSELNVNALLLGDSALYLCASTTAGDTRYYGYTFGSGTRLTVV.

The CDR3 DNA is TGTGCCAGCTCACCGGGGACAGACAATAATTCACCCCTCCACTTT. It yields the protein CASSPGTDNNSPLHF. The chain combines TRBV18 with TRBJ1-6, with 7 bases that match TRBD1. From germline, CDR1 is KGHSH and CDR2 LQKENI. The CDR3 runs to 15 residues. J was trimmed by 5 bases and V by 3 bases; bases with no gene match: 4.

The V call is TRBV29-1, the J call TRBJ1-1; perhaps TRBD1 as D (6 bases). The germline gives CDR1 SQVTM, CDR2 ANQGSEA. The V end lost 5 bases, the J end lost 4 bases, and 17 bases lay between the germline ends. CDR3 length: 14 amino acids. The CDR3 DNA follows: TGCAGCGTTCTATACAGGGACCGGGGCACTGAAGCTTTCTTT. This codes for CSVLYRDRGTEAFF.

V is TRBV13 and J is TRBJ1-2, with D uncertain. The CDR3 covers 14 residues. V was shortened by 7 bases and J by 0 bases, with 12 bases between the two germline ends. CDR1 PRHDT and CDR2 FYEKMQ come from the germline V gene (reference sequence). The CDR3 sequence is CASTGGLANYGYTF. The DNA for the CDR3 is TGTGCCAGCACGGGCGGGCTCGCTAACTATGGCTACACCTTC.

This chain connects TRBV5-4 to TRBJ1-1; TRBD1 might be the D (5 bases). V lost 0 bases to trimming and J lost 4 bases, with 10 bases between them. The CDR3 covers 14 residues. In germline, CDR1 is SGHNT, CDR2 YYREEE (reference sequence). CDR3 in DNA: TGTGCCAGCAGCTTGGGGGGGGAAATCACTGAAGCTTTCTTT. This encodes CASSLGGEITEAFF.

The chain carries TRBV2 and TRBJ1-5; 7 bases map to TRBD1. Germline CDR1 and CDR2: SNHLY and FYNNEI. The CDR3 sequence is 13 residues long. V gave up 6 bases and J gave up 6 bases; unmatched junction bases: 5. CDR3: CASRDRAGQPQHF. Here the CDR3 DNA reads TGTGCCAGCAGAGACAGGGCTGGTCAGCCCCAGCATTTT.